This TCR beta chain comes out of a study of blood T cells in healthy people across ages (dated by TCRdb to between 2015 and 2016). With regard to the full study: In model experiments, template switching captured roughly one uniquely barcoded TCR beta cDNA molecule for every two T cells. Four age groups were formed from the donors: young (average approximately 15 years), middle-aged (approximately 40), aged (more than 55) and long-lived (about 75). Using deep sequencing normalized with unique cDNA molecular identifiers, the study measured how TCR beta repertoire diversity changes with age. For two donors (one aged 18 to 29 and one aged 80 or older), the study analyzed two additional independent replicas of 1 million unique cDNA reads from the same blood draw. To avoid experimental bias, donors of different ages were distributed randomly across sequencing lanes. Here is what the overall study found, with its caveats: Total diversity estimates from one million sequenced T cells were considered lower bounds and underestimates. Observed TCR beta diversity correlated strongly with the percentage of naive T cells measured by flow cytometry. Because profiling used bulk unsorted PBMCs, naive and antigen-experienced compartments could not be compared conclusively. As age increased, observed TCR beta diversity per million T cells dropped in a roughly linear way, and a significant reduction was already evident by age about 36. Donor CMV infection status was unknown, potentially confounding age-related changes in expanded clonotypes. Compared with the aged group, the long-lived group had more naive CD4+ T cells, fewer expanded clones and increased TCR diversity, suggesting age selection.

Library generation was performed with 5' RACE. Sequencing relied on an Illumina HiSeq 2500. A second roughly 6 to 11 cycle PCR used a sample-barcoded 5' primer and a J-beta primer mix. A template-switch 5' adaptor carrying 12 random nucleotides introduced a unique molecular identifier onto each TCR beta cDNA molecule. At least 3 million CDR3-containing paired-end reads were obtained from each sample. All of the RNA was converted into first-strand cDNA using the Mint cDNA synthesis kit, with a TRBC-specific oligonucleotide serving as the primer. Following uracil-DNA glycosylase treatment, all cDNA underwent a first 18-cycle PCR with the universal primers M1SS and BC2_uni_R. The study's own analysis went as follows. Each sample was normalized by randomly selecting 1 million high-quality reads, each carrying a distinct molecular identifier. Instead of being binned into consensus sequences, reads that shared molecular identifiers were thrown out. MiTCR, with a Q25 quality threshold and the strictest error-elimination algorithm, was used for CDR3 identification, clonotype clustering and error correction. Lower-bound total TCR beta diversity was estimated with a nonparametric unseen species model using Euler transformation. TCRdb ran its own pipeline on the public reads, namely fastp trimming at Q25 and MiXCR clone calling, and kept in-frame beta chains. Under each unique CDR3 protein, matching rows form one entry showing the most common genes and DNA. Here the V and J calls rest on TCRdb's processing, not on the authors' analysis. Across this sample there are over a million distinct CDR3 sequences, with 55% to 75% seen only once. The ten largest clones add up to under 8.5% of the sample.

Donors were 39 systemically healthy Caucasian individuals from Russia aged roughly 6 to 100 years. Roughly 9.5 milliliters of peripheral blood were drawn from each donor into EDTA-treated Vacutainer tubes. Ficoll-Paque density-gradient centrifugation was used to isolate PBMCs, with at least 6 million per sample. Trizol reagent was used to extract total RNA from the PBMCs, yielding at least 5 micrograms per sample. Naive CD45RAhigh/CD27high T cell percentages were measured by flow cytometry on a PBMC aliquot from every donor. Counted from cysteine to phenylalanine, this CDR3 has 15 amino acids. Here the CDR3 DNA is all that survives: 45 bases in frame from base 1. V ends up 4 bases short and J 1 base short, with an unmatched junction base count of 2. The germline V gene sets CDR1 to SGHAT and CDR2 to FQNNGV. In its sample, this clonotype was seen a few times. The specificity of this receptor is unknown. Per-nucleotide qualities are absent, and no much larger clonotype sits a single base away.

The source material was blood. The sequence was obtained from a man aged 18 to 30 in good health. The rearranged segments are TRBV11-2 and TRBJ2-5, with 11 bases in between that match TRBD2. CDR3 reads: CASSWTSGRQETQYF. The nucleotide sequence is TGTGCCAGCAGCTGGACTAGCGGGCGCCAAGAGACCCAGTACTTC.